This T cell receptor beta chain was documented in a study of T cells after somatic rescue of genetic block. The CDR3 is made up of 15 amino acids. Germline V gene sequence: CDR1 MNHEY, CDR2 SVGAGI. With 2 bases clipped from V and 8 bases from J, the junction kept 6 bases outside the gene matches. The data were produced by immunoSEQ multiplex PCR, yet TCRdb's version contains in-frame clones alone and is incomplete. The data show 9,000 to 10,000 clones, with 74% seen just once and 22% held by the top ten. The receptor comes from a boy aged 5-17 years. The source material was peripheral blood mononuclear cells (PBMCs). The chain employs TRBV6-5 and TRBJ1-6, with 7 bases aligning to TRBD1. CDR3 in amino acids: CASSYGEGAYSPLHF. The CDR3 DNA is TGTGCCAGCAGTTACGGGGAGGGGGCCTATTCACCCCTCCACTTT.